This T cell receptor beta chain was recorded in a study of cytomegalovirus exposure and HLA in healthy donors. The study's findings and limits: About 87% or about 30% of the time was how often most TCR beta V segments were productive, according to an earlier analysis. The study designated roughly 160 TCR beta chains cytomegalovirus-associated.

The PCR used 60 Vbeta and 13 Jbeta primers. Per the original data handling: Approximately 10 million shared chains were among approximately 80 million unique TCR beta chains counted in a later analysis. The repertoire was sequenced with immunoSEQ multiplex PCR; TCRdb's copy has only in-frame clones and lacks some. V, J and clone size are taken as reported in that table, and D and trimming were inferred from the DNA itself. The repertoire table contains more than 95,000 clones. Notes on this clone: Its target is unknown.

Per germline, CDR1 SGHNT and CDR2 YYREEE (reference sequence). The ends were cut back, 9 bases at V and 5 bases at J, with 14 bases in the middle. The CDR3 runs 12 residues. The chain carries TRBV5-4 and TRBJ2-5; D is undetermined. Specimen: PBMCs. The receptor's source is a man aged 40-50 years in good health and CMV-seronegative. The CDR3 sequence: CATSPPKETQYF. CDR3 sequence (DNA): TGTGCCACCTCACCCCCTAAGGAGACCCAGTACTTC.